This is a list of T cell receptor beta chains from one sample in a study of CXCR3-negative and CXCR3-positive naive CD8 T cells. With the 5' RACE reads reprocessed, TCRdb shows one record per CDR3 protein and no DNA. In all, the sample yields around 110,000 distinct CDR3 sequences. The sample taken for sequencing was naive CXCR3+ CD8+ T cells from blood. The receptor source for this set is a human donor in good health. Some clones in this sample may be carry-over from other donors' samples. Both conserved end residues are part of each CDR3.

j_gene: TRBJ2-7
v_gene: TRBV7-3
CDR3aa: CASSLLHKTGAYEQYF

j_gene: TRBJ2-1
v_gene: TRBV29-1
CDR3aa: CRVPPSGAVNEQFF

j_gene: TRBJ2-7
v_gene: TRBV11-2
CDR3aa: CASSLERDSYEQYF

j_gene: TRBJ1-5
v_gene: TRBV30
CDR3aa: CAWRDSYNQPQHF

j_gene: TRBJ1-1
v_gene: TRBV7-6
CDR3aa: CASSLDGVAEAFF

j_gene: TRBJ2-7
v_gene: TRBV9
CDR3aa: CASSFTTGGYEQYF

j_gene: TRBJ2-1
v_gene: TRBV5-1
CDR3aa: CASSPLAGGPNEQFF

j_gene: TRBJ2-1
v_gene: TRBV11-2
CDR3aa: CASSLGSATQFF

j_gene: TRBJ1-6
v_gene: TRBV20-1
CDR3aa: CSANGPEMWTYNSPLHF

j_gene: TRBJ1-5
v_gene: TRBV12-3/TRBV12-4
CDR3aa: CASSLSAHSNQPQHF

j_gene: TRBJ2-2
v_gene: TRBV27
CDR3aa: CASRRNGELFF

j_gene: TRBJ2-3
v_gene: TRBV6-6
CDR3aa: CASSQGAGGYTQYF

j_gene: TRBJ2-1
v_gene: TRBV20-1
CDR3aa: CSALVDRDQPYNEQFF

j_gene: TRBJ2-1
v_gene: TRBV11-2
CDR3aa: CASSVSNEQFF

j_gene: TRBJ2-5
v_gene: TRBV7-9
CDR3aa: CASSPLPGLDEETQYF

j_gene: TRBJ2-7
v_gene: TRBV5-6
CDR3aa: CASKRRDPYEQYF

j_gene: TRBJ2-5
v_gene: TRBV7-2
CDR3aa: CASSLVGGTSGSETQYF

j_gene: TRBJ2-4
v_gene: TRBV4-1
CDR3aa: CASSQDDRVKNIQYF

j_gene: TRBJ2-5
v_gene: TRBV6-5
CDR3aa: CASSYVGGSQETQYF

j_gene: TRBJ1-3
v_gene: TRBV11-2
CDR3aa: CASRDSDSGNTIYF

j_gene: TRBJ2-5
v_gene: TRBV24-1
CDR3aa: CATSDGQRETQYF

j_gene: TRBJ1-1
v_gene: TRBV29-1
CDR3aa: CSVEQPYMNTEAFF

j_gene: TRBJ2-5
v_gene: TRBV9
CDR3aa: CASSVPVLGGPAQETQYF

j_gene: TRBJ2-5
v_gene: TRBV5-6
CDR3aa: CASSQQGLEETQYF